Below, 12 T cell receptor beta chains from the same sample are listed, as sequenced in a study of T cells expressing NK-cell markers. With the 5' RACE reads reprocessed, TCRdb shows one record per CDR3 protein and no DNA. The record lists about 260,000 distinct CDR3 sequences, of which the ten most abundant hold roughly 4.2%. Material: blood T cells: a sorted CD56 or NKG2C T cell subset, CD4+ or CD8+ T cells, or bulk PBMC T cells (not recorded which). These receptors were taken from a woman aged 18-69 years in good health.

CDR3 sequence reads: CASSYSSPNPDTQYF. The gene calls are TRBV6-5 and TRBJ2-3. This CDR3 is 15 amino acids long. Germline V gene lookup returns CDR1 MNHEY and CDR2 SVGAGI.

V is TRBV10-3 and J is TRBJ2-3; TCRdb picks TRBD1, but there is no DNA to check that call. There are 13 residues in the CDR3. The germline V gene has CDR1 ENHRY and CDR2 SYGVKD. The CDR3 loop reads CAISGTGTDTQYF.

V usage is TRBV27 and J usage is TRBJ2-7; TCRdb's D call, TRBD2, is unchecked because there is no DNA. Germline CDR1 and CDR2: MNHEY and SMNVEV (reference sequence). This CDR3 spans 14 amino acids. CDR3 sequence reads: CASSPRVARWEQYF.

The rearrangement links TRBV20-1 to TRBJ2-1; the D call of TRBD1 rests on TCRdb alone, since no DNA is present to check it. This CDR3 contains 16 residues. Germline assignment: CDR1 DFQATT and CDR2 SNEGSKA (reference sequence). The CDR3 region is CSAYPGNYRSYNEQFF.

The gene calls are TRBV20-1 and TRBJ1-4; TCRdb reports TRBD1, a call that lacks DNA to check it against. The CDR3 covers 11 residues. The V gene's germline CDR1 is DFQATT and CDR2 SNEGSKA (reference sequence). CDR3 loop: CSGQLNEKLFF.

V usage is TRBV12-3 or TRBV12-4 and J usage is TRBJ2-1; TCRdb's D call of TRBD1 is untestable without DNA. The CDR3 loop spans 14 amino acids. CDR3 sequence: CASSRGRTPNEQFF.

J is TRBJ1-4 and V is TRBV20-1; the TCRdb D gene call, TRBD1, has no DNA to confirm it. The germline V gene has CDR1 DFQATT and CDR2 SNEGSKA (reference sequence). The length of the CDR3 is 15 residues. This chain's CDR3 is CSAKLVGRADEKLFF.

The chain recombines TRBV15 with TRBJ2-7; TCRdb calls TRBD1, which cannot be checked without DNA. Germline V gene lookup returns CDR1 LNHNV and CDR2 YYDKDF (reference sequence). This CDR3 has 14 residues. The CDR3 protein is CATSRDYGGSEQYF.

The genes are TRBV24-1 and TRBJ2-1; TCRdb outputs TRBD1, but without DNA this stays unchecked. The germline gives CDR1 KGHDR, CDR2 SFDVKD. This CDR3 contains 13 residues. CDR3 in amino acids: CATSDPGYNEQFF.

The chain employs TRBV20-1 and TRBJ1-5; TCRdb names TRBD1, which stays unverified in the absence of DNA. CDR1 is DFQATT and CDR2 is SNEGSKA in the germline V gene (reference sequence). The CDR3 loop spans 14 amino acids. CDR3 region: CSARGGADGQPQHF.

The CDR3 loop is CASSLTSGSFEQFF. The gene calls are TRBV7-3 and TRBJ2-1; checking the TCRdb D call of TRBD2 is not possible without DNA. Germline-derived CDR1 and CDR2 are SGHTA and FQGTGA. This CDR3 comprises 14 residues.

The chain has TRBV12-3 or TRBV12-4 and TRBJ1-1. CDR3 length equals 14 residues. This CDR3 reads CASSRLTENTEAFF.